This is a list of T cell receptor beta chains from one sample in a study of cytomegalovirus exposure and HLA in healthy donors. This table comes from immunoSEQ multiplex PCR, and its TCRdb copy is limited to in-frame clones, with some not included. Here the sample spans more than 100,000 clones, less than 65% being singletons. The material sequenced was PBMCs. The source is a man aged 40-55 years in good health and CMV-seropositive. The CDR3 runs from the conserved cysteine through the conserved F or W. The D gene is left open where the match is weak. Size is omitted from some rows. Given values are once, few, many or a class for expanded clones.

D gene: NA
J gene: TRBJ1-1
V gene: TRBV6-6
CDR3 length: 14
clone size: NA
CDR3 DNA: TGTGCCAGCAGGGGGCATAGGACGAACACTGAAGCTTTCTTT
CDR3 protein: CASRGHRTNTEAFF

D gene: TRBD2
J gene: TRBJ2-2
V gene: TRBV27
CDR3 length: 18
clone size: NA
CDR3 DNA: TGTGCCAGCAGTGCCCCGGGACTAGCGGGAGGCCCGACCGGGGAGCTGTTTTTT
CDR3 protein: CASSAPGLAGGPTGELFF

D gene: NA
J gene: TRBJ1-3
V gene: TRBV19
CDR3 length: 15
clone size: NA
CDR3 DNA: TGTGCCAGTAGTATGGTCCAGGGATCTGGAAACACCATATATTTT
CDR3 protein: CASSMVQGSGNTIYF

D gene: TRBD2
J gene: TRBJ2-3
V gene: TRBV9
CDR3 length: 16
clone size: NA
CDR3 DNA: TGTGCCAGCAGCGTGTCCACGGGGGGGTTGAAAGATACGCAGTATTTT
CDR3 protein: CASSVSTGGLKDTQYF

D gene: NA
J gene: TRBJ2-7
V gene: TRBV11-2
CDR3 length: 14
clone size: NA
CDR3 DNA: TGTGCCAGCAATGACAGGAGGAGCTCCTACGAGCAGTACTTC
CDR3 protein: CASNDRRSSYEQYF

D gene: TRBD1
J gene: TRBJ2-5
V gene: TRBV2
CDR3 length: 14
clone size: NA
CDR3 DNA: TGTGCCAGCACCTTCCAGGGGGCGGGGGAGACCCAGTACTTC
CDR3 protein: CASTFQGAGETQYF

D gene: NA
J gene: TRBJ2-6
V gene: TRBV19
CDR3 length: 16
clone size: NA
CDR3 DNA: TGTGCCAGTAACTCATGGGGGGGGCCTGGGGCCAACGTCCTGACTTTC
CDR3 protein: CASNSWGGPGANVLTF

D gene: TRBD1
J gene: TRBJ2-7
V gene: TRBV5-1
CDR3 length: 14
clone size: NA
CDR3 DNA: TGCGCCAGCAGCTTGGTTTGGACAGGGGACGAGCAGTACTTC
CDR3 protein: CASSLVWTGDEQYF

D gene: TRBD2
J gene: TRBJ2-2
V gene: TRBV7-8
CDR3 length: 18
clone size: NA
CDR3 DNA: TGTGCCAGCAGCTTAGCCCCAGCGGGAGGTTCGTACACCGGGGAGCTGTTTTTT
CDR3 protein: CASSLAPAGGSYTGELFF

D gene: NA
J gene: TRBJ2-1
V gene: TRBV7-2
CDR3 length: 14
clone size: few
CDR3 DNA: TGTGCCAGCAGCCGATACCTAGCGTCGGAAGAGCAGTTCTTC
CDR3 protein: CASSRYLASEEQFF

D gene: TRBD1
J gene: TRBJ1-2
V gene: TRBV4-1
CDR3 length: 16
clone size: NA
CDR3 DNA: TGCGCCAGCAGCCAAGCGGGACAGTCCCTCAAGAATGGCTACACCTTC
CDR3 protein: CASSQAGQSLKNGYTF

D gene: NA
J gene: TRBJ2-1
V gene: TRBV27
CDR3 length: 15
clone size: NA
CDR3 DNA: TGTGCCAGCAGTTTTGGAGTAGCCTTATACAATGAGCAGTTCTTC
CDR3 protein: CASSFGVALYNEQFF

D gene: TRBD2
J gene: TRBJ2-2
V gene: TRBV5-1
CDR3 length: 16
clone size: NA
CDR3 DNA: TGCGCCAGCAGCATAAACCAGGGACTAGCCGGAGGGGAGCTGTTTTTT
CDR3 protein: CASSINQGLAGGELFF

D gene: NA
J gene: TRBJ2-5
V gene: TRBV15
CDR3 length: 15
clone size: NA
CDR3 DNA: TGTGCCACCAGCAGAGATCTTCCCGGGGGAGAGACCCAGTACTTC
CDR3 protein: CATSRDLPGGETQYF

D gene: TRBD1
J gene: TRBJ1-2
V gene: TRBV6-5
CDR3 length: 15
clone size: NA
CDR3 DNA: TGTGCCAGCAGTTACCCGGGACAGGGTATTTCGGTCCTCACCTTC
CDR3 protein: CASSYPGQGISVLTF

D gene: TRBD2
J gene: TRBJ2-7
V gene: TRBV6-5
CDR3 length: 16
clone size: NA
CDR3 DNA: TGTGCCAGCAGTTACTCGACTAGCGGGGGCACCTACGAGCAGTACTTC
CDR3 protein: CASSYSTSGGTYEQYF

D gene: NA
J gene: TRBJ1-1
V gene: TRBV5-4
CDR3 length: 14
clone size: NA
CDR3 DNA: TGTGCCAGCACCTCTACAGGGCTGAACACTGAAGCTTTCTTT
CDR3 protein: CASTSTGLNTEAFF

D gene: NA
J gene: TRBJ2-2
V gene: TRBV7-6
CDR3 length: 16
clone size: once
CDR3 DNA: TGTGCCAGCAGCTTAGAAGGGGGTGCGGTCACCGGGGAGCTGTTTTTT
CDR3 protein: CASSLEGGAVTGELFF

D gene: TRBD1
J gene: TRBJ2-7
V gene: TRBV7-2
CDR3 length: 15
clone size: NA
CDR3 DNA: TGTGCCAGCAGCTTAGGTTACAGGGGGACTTCCGAGCAGTACTTC
CDR3 protein: CASSLGYRGTSEQYF

D gene: TRBD2
J gene: TRBJ2-1
V gene: TRBV7-9
CDR3 length: 16
clone size: few
CDR3 DNA: TGTGCCAGCAGCTTAGACCCGGGAGGGGGGTCCACTGAGCAGTTCTTC
CDR3 protein: CASSLDPGGGSTEQFF

D gene: TRBD2
J gene: TRBJ2-2
V gene: TRBV7-2
CDR3 length: 16
clone size: NA
CDR3 DNA: TGTGCCAGCAGCCAGGGGACTAGCGGAACTACCGGGGAGCTGTTTTTT
CDR3 protein: CASSQGTSGTTGELFF

D gene: TRBD1
J gene: TRBJ2-3
V gene: TRBV2
CDR3 length: 14
clone size: NA
CDR3 DNA: TGTGCCAGCAGTAAGGGGACAGACACAGATACGCAGTATTTT
CDR3 protein: CASSKGTDTDTQYF

D gene: TRBD2
J gene: TRBJ2-7
V gene: TRBV9
CDR3 length: 15
clone size: NA
CDR3 DNA: TGTGCCAGCAGCCCCTTAGCGGGAGACTCCTACGAGCAGTACTTC
CDR3 protein: CASSPLAGDSYEQYF

D gene: NA
J gene: TRBJ2-5
V gene: TRBV18
CDR3 length: 15
clone size: NA
CDR3 DNA: TGTGCCAGCTCACCACCTGGCGGGACCCAAGAGACCCAGTACTTC
CDR3 protein: CASSPPGGTQETQYF

D gene: TRBD2
J gene: TRBJ2-5
V gene: TRBV5-6
CDR3 length: 18
clone size: few
CDR3 DNA: TGTGCCAGCAGCTGCCGACGGAGGGGACTAGCGGGCTGCGAGACCCAGTACTTC
CDR3 protein: CASSCRRRGLAGCETQYF

D gene: NA
J gene: TRBJ2-1
V gene: TRBV19
CDR3 length: 15
clone size: NA
CDR3 DNA: TGTGCCAGTAGTATTTCGAGCGGAGACTACAATGAGCAGTTCTTC
CDR3 protein: CASSISSGDYNEQFF

D gene: TRBD1
J gene: TRBJ1-1
V gene: TRBV27
CDR3 length: 13
clone size: NA
CDR3 DNA: TGTGCCAGCAGTCCTTCGGGACAGCTCGTCCCACACTTT
CDR3 protein: CASSPSGQLVPHF

D gene: TRBD2
J gene: TRBJ2-7
V gene: TRBV7-9
CDR3 length: 15
clone size: NA
CDR3 DNA: TGTGCCAGCAGCCTCGGGACTAGCGGCTCCTACGAGCAGTACTTC
CDR3 protein: CASSLGTSGSYEQYF

D gene: NA
J gene: TRBJ2-7
V gene: TRBV19
CDR3 length: 14
clone size: NA
CDR3 DNA: TGTGCCAGTAGTCCAGTCCCCCGTGCCTACGAGCAGTACTTC
CDR3 protein: CASSPVPRAYEQYF

D gene: TRBD2
J gene: TRBJ2-1
V gene: TRBV7-3
CDR3 length: 14
clone size: few
CDR3 DNA: TGTGCCAGCAGCTTTCGCGGGAGGGCCGGTGAGCAGTTCTTC
CDR3 protein: CASSFRGRAGEQFF

D gene: TRBD1
J gene: TRBJ2-3
V gene: TRBV5-1
CDR3 length: 16
clone size: NA
CDR3 DNA: TGCGCCAGCAGCGCCGGGACAGATTCTAGCACAGATACGCAGTATTTT
CDR3 protein: CASSAGTDSSTDTQYF

D gene: NA
J gene: TRBJ2-7
V gene: TRBV11-2
CDR3 length: 15
clone size: NA
CDR3 DNA: TGTGCCAGCAGCTTAGATTTGGACTGGACCTACGAGCAGTACTTC
CDR3 protein: CASSLDLDWTYEQYF

D gene: NA
J gene: TRBJ2-7
V gene: TRBV4-3
CDR3 length: 15
clone size: NA
CDR3 DNA: TGCGCCAGCAGCCAGTACCGGGACTGGCTCTACGAGCAGTACTTC
CDR3 protein: CASSQYRDWLYEQYF

D gene: TRBD2
J gene: TRBJ2-3
V gene: TRBV29-1
CDR3 length: 16
clone size: NA
CDR3 DNA: TGCAGCGTTGGCTGGGCGGGAGGGGGGAGGACAGATACGCAGTATTTT
CDR3 protein: CSVGWAGGGRTDTQYF

D gene: NA
J gene: TRBJ1-3
V gene: TRBV25-1
CDR3 length: 10
clone size: few
CDR3 DNA: TGTGCCAGCATCGGGAACACCATATATTTT
CDR3 protein: CASIGNTIYF

D gene: TRBD1
J gene: TRBJ1-1
V gene: TRBV14
CDR3 length: 16
clone size: few
CDR3 DNA: TGTGCCAGCAGCCCCATCGCCAGGGGGCTTATCACTGAAGCTTTCTTT
CDR3 protein: CASSPIARGLITEAFF

D gene: NA
J gene: TRBJ2-3
V gene: TRBV4-3
CDR3 length: 14
clone size: once
CDR3 DNA: TGCGCCAGCAGCCAAGATCCCCGGACAGATACGCAGTATTTT
CDR3 protein: CASSQDPRTDTQYF

D gene: TRBD1
J gene: TRBJ1-4
V gene: TRBV18
CDR3 length: 15
clone size: NA
CDR3 DNA: TGTGCCAGCTCAATGCCGGGACAGGGCCAGGAAAAACTGTTTTTT
CDR3 protein: CASSMPGQGQEKLFF

D gene: NA
J gene: TRBJ2-7
V gene: TRBV6-5
CDR3 length: 15
clone size: few
CDR3 DNA: TGTGCCAGCAGTTACTCCCTCCGGACAACCTACGAGCAGTACTTC
CDR3 protein: CASSYSLRTTYEQYF

D gene: TRBD1
J gene: TRBJ1-4
V gene: TRBV4-1
CDR3 length: 15
clone size: once
CDR3 DNA: TGCGCCAGCAGCCAATGGGGACAGATGAATGAAAAACTGTTTTTT
CDR3 protein: CASSQWGQMNEKLFF

D gene: TRBD2
J gene: TRBJ2-3
V gene: TRBV19
CDR3 length: 15
clone size: NA
CDR3 DNA: TGTGCCAGTAGTATGGTTAGCGGGAGTGCCGGTACGCAGTATTTT
CDR3 protein: CASSMVSGSAGTQYF

D gene: NA
J gene: TRBJ2-1
V gene: TRBV5-1
CDR3 length: 13
clone size: NA
CDR3 DNA: TGCGCCAGCAGCTTGGGTAGTTACAATGAGCAGTTCTTC
CDR3 protein: CASSLGSYNEQFF

D gene: NA
J gene: TRBJ2-5
V gene: TRBV7-9
CDR3 length: 14
clone size: once
CDR3 DNA: TGTGCCAGCAGCTTAGAAGGGGCAACGGAGACCCAGTACTTC
CDR3 protein: CASSLEGATETQYF

D gene: TRBD1
J gene: TRBJ2-2
V gene: TRBV9
CDR3 length: 15
clone size: few
CDR3 DNA: TGTGCCAGCAGCGTTTGGGACAGTTACACCGGGGAGCTGTTTTTT
CDR3 protein: CASSVWDSYTGELFF

D gene: TRBD2
J gene: TRBJ2-5
V gene: TRBV5-4
CDR3 length: 14
clone size: NA
CDR3 DNA: TGTGCCAGCAGCCCGAGGGGAGGGAGGGAGACCCAGTACTTC
CDR3 protein: CASSPRGGRETQYF

D gene: TRBD2
J gene: TRBJ2-7
V gene: TRBV27
CDR3 length: 14
clone size: NA
CDR3 DNA: TGTGCCAGCGGGCTAGCGGGGGTCTCCTACGAGCAGTACTTC
CDR3 protein: CASGLAGVSYEQYF

D gene: NA
J gene: TRBJ2-2
V gene: TRBV30
CDR3 length: 12
clone size: NA
CDR3 DNA: TGTGCCTGGAGTCGAGGAACAGGGGAGCTGTTTTTT
CDR3 protein: CAWSRGTGELFF

D gene: TRBD1
J gene: TRBJ2-7
V gene: TRBV19
CDR3 length: 14
clone size: NA
CDR3 DNA: TGTGCCAGTAGTATGGCTGGGACAGATTACGAGCAGTACTTC
CDR3 protein: CASSMAGTDYEQYF